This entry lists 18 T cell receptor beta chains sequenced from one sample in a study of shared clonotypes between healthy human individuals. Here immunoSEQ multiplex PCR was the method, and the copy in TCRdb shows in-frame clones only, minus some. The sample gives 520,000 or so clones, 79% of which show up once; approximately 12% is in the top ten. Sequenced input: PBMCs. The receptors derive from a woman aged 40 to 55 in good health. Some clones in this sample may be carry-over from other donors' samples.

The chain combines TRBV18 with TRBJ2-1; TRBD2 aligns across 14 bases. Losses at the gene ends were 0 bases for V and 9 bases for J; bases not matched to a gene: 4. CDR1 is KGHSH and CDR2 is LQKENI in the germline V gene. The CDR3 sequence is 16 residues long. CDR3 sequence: CASSPPGLAGVVEQFF. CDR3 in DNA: TGTGCCAGCTCACCACCGGGACTAGCGGGAGTTGTTGAGCAGTTCTTC.

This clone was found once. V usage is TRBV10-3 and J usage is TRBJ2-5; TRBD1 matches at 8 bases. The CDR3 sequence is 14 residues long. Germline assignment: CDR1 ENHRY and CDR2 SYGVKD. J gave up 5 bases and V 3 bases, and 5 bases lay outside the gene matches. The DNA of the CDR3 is TGTGCCATCAGTGAAAGGGGACAGGCCGAGACCCAGTACTTC. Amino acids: CAISERGQAETQYF.

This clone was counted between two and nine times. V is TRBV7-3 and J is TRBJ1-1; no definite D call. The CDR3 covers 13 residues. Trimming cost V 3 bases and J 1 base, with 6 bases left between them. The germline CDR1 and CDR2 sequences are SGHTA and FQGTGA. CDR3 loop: CASSFGTNTEAFF. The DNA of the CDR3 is TGTGCCAGCAGCTTCGGAACGAACACTGAAGCTTTCTTT.

The CDR3 DNA sequence: TGCAGTGCTAGTGCCCGGGACGAGCAGTACTTC. It is translated as CSASARDEQYF. The chain is built from TRBV20-1 and TRBJ2-7; D is unclear. The CDR3 has 11 residues. Germline-derived CDR1 and CDR2 are DFQATT and SNEGSKA (reference sequence). Deletions cut 3 bases from V and 5 bases from J, with 8 bases between.

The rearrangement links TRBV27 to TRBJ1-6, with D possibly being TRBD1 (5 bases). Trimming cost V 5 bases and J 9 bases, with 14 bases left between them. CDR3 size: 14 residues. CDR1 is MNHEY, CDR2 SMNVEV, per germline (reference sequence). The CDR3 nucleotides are TGTGCCAGCAGTCGTGAGGCGGGGCTTTCACCCCTCCACTTT. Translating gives CASSREAGLSPLHF.

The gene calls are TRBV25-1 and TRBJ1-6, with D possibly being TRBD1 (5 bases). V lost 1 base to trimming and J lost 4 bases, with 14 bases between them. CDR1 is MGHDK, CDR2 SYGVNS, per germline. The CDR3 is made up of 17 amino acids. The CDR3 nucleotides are TGTGCCAGCAGTGAATGGGTAGGGGACGGTTATAATTCACCCCTCCACTTT. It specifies CASSEWVGDGYNSPLHF.

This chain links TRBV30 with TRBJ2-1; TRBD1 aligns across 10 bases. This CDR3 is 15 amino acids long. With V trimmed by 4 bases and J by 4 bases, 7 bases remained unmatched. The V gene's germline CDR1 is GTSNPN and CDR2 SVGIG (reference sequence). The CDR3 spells CAWNSGTGEYNEQFF. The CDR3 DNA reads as TGTGCCTGGAATTCTGGGACAGGGGAGTACAATGAGCAGTTCTTC. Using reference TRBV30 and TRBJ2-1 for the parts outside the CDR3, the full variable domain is SQTIHQWPATLVQPVGSPLSLECTVEGTSNPNLYWYRQAAGRGLQLLFYSVGIGQISSEVPQNLSASRPQDRQFILSSKKLLLSDSGFYLCAWNSGTGEYNEQFFGPGTRLTVL.

For the CDR3, the DNA is TGTGCCACCAGCAGAGATTCCCAGCCCCAGCATTTT. Translating it yields CATSRDSQPQHF. The V and J genes are TRBV15 and TRBJ1-5; D uncertain. Trimming pared 0 bases from V and 7 bases from J, leaving 4 bases between. The germline V gene has CDR1 LNHNV and CDR2 YYDKDF (reference sequence). CDR3 length equals 12 residues.

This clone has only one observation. The chain's CDR3 is CAWSAEQGVGEQYF. Written as DNA, the CDR3 is TGTGCCTGGAGCGCCGAACAGGGAGTGGGCGAGCAGTACTTC. This rearrangement joins TRBV30 to TRBJ2-7; D might be TRBD1 (6 bases). V was pared by 3 bases and J by 6 bases, with 18 bases between. The CDR3 runs 14 residues. Germline V gene data show CDR1 as GTSNPN and CDR2 as SVGIG (reference sequence).

The CDR3 DNA reads TGTGCCAGCAGCTCTATAGCCCACTATGGCTACACCTTC. Amino acid sequence: CASSSIAHYGYTF. The genes are TRBV11-2 and TRBJ1-2; D remains unclear. The germline CDR1 and CDR2 sequences are SGHAT and FQNNGV. The V and J ends lost 4 bases and 3 bases respectively, with 9 bases between them. The CDR3 totals 13 residues.

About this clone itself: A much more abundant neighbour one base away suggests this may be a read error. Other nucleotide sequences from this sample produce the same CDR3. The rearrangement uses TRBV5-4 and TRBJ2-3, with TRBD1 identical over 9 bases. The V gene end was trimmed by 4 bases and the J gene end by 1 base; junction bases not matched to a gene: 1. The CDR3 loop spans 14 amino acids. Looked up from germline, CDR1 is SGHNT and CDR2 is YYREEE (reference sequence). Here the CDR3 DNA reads TGTGCCAGCAGCCGGGACAGGGGCACAGATACGCAGTATTTT. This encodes CASSRDRGTDTQYF. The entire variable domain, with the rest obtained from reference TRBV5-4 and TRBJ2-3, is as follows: ETGVTQSPTHLIKTRGQQVTLRCSSQSGHNTVSWYQQALGQGPQFIFQYYREEENGRGNFPPRFSGLQFPNYSSELNVNALELDDSALYLCASSRDRGTDTQYFGPGTRLTVL.

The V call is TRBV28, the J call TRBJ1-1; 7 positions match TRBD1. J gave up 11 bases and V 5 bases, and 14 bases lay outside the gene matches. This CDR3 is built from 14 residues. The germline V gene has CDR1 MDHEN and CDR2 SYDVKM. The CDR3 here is CASSPSQGRKGAFF. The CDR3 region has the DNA TGTGCCAGCAGTCCGTCACAGGGGAGGAAAGGTGCTTTCTTT.

The CDR3, as DNA: TGCGCCAGCAGCTTGAGCGGGACGACCTACAATGAGCAGTTCTTC. The encoded protein is CASSLSGTTYNEQFF. V and J are TRBV5-1 and TRBJ2-1, with TRBD2 matching 7 bases. J was trimmed by 2 bases and V by 1 base; bases with no gene match: 3. This CDR3 is 15 amino acids long. Germline loops: CDR1 SGHRS, CDR2 YFSETQ.

The CDR3 protein is CASSWTPTGQFF. CDR3 DNA sequence: TGTGCCAGCAGCTGGACTCCGACGGGGCAGTTCTTC. This rearrangement joins TRBV7-9 to TRBJ2-1; TRBD2 might be the D (5 bases). Trimming removed 4 bases at V and 12 bases at J, with 13 bases between. This CDR3 comprises 12 residues. Germline CDR1 is SEHNR and CDR2 is FQNEAQ (reference sequence).

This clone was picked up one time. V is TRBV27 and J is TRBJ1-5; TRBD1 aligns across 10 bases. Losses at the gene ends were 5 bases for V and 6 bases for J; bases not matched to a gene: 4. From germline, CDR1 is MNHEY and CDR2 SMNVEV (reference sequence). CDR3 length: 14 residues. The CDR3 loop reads CASSNDRGRQPQHF. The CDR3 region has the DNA TGTGCCAGCAGTAACGACAGGGGGCGTCAGCCCCAGCATTTT.

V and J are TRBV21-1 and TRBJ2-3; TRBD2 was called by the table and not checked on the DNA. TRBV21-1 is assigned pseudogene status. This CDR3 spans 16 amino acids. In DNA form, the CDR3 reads TGTGCCAGCAGCACCCCTGGACTAGCGGACACAGATACGCAGTATTTT. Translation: CASSTPGLADTDTQYF.

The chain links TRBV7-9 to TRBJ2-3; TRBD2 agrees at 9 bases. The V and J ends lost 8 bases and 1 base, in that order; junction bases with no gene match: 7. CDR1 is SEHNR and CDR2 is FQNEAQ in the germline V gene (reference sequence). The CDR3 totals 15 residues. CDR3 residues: CASVPTSGGTDTQYF. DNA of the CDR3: TGTGCCAGCGTACCGACTAGCGGTGGCACAGATACGCAGTATTTT.

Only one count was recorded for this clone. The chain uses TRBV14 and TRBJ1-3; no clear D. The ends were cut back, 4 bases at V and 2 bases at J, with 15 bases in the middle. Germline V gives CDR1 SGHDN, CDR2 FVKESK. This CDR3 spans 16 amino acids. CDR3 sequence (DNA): TGTGCCAGCAGCCGCCACAGCTCCACTCCTGGAAACACCATATATTTT. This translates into CASSRHSSTPGNTIYF.